Presented here are 22 T cell receptor beta chains from one specimen sequenced in a study of blood T cell repertoires in COVID-19. Profiled with immunoSEQ multiplex PCR; TCRdb holds only in-frame clones, not every one. The sample lists about 330,000 clones, 87% occurring once. Specimen: peripheral blood. The source of these receptors is a man aged 25-45 years with COVID-19, enrolled during active disease.

Only a few counts were recorded for this clone. The rearrangement uses TRBV6-4 and TRBJ2-3, with 10 bases lining up with TRBD2. This CDR3 is built from 14 residues. Germline CDR1 is MRHNA and CDR2 is SNTAGT. The ends lost 8 bases at V and 3 bases at J; junction bases unmatched: 5. CDR3 nucleotide sequence: TGTGCCAGCTCAGCGGGAGGGAGTACAGATACGCAGTATTTT. Protein product: CASSAGGSTDTQYF.

This clone came up a few times. The rearrangement uses TRBV24-1 and TRBJ2-5; D is possibly TRBD2 (7 bases). The CDR3 is made up of 14 amino acids. Germline V lookup: CDR1 KGHDR, CDR2 SFDVKD. Trimming removed 6 bases at V and 5 bases at J, with 15 bases between. CDR3 sequence: CATSRVGGGETQYF. DNA of the CDR3: TGTGCCACCAGTAGGGTGGGAGGGGGTGAGACCCAGTACTTC.

The sample holds one count of this clone. The rearrangement links TRBV10-2 to TRBJ2-2; D gene uncertain. The CDR3 has 16 residues. CDR1 and CDR2 from the germline V gene are WSHSY and SAAADI. Trimming stripped 2 bases from V and 0 bases from J, with 10 bases between. CDR3 in amino acids: CASSEIPAPNTGELFF. Here the CDR3 DNA reads TGCGCCAGCAGTGAGATCCCCGCGCCGAACACCGGGGAGCTGTTTTTT.

This rearrangement joins TRBV7-9 to TRBJ2-2; D call uncertain. Trimming cost V 2 bases and J 2 bases, with 6 bases left between them. The germline CDR1 and CDR2 sequences are SEHNR and FQNEAQ (reference sequence). The CDR3 extends over 14 amino acids. The chain's CDR3 is CASSLLTNTGELFF. The CDR3 DNA follows: TGTGCCAGCAGCTTATTGACAAACACCGGGGAGCTGTTTTTT.

The chain links TRBV7-2 to TRBJ1-2, with a possible D match to TRBD1 (5 bases). Germline V gene data show CDR1 as SGHTA and CDR2 as FQGNSA. The CDR3 has 13 amino acids. The V gene lost 2 bases and the J gene lost 5 bases, with 9 bases spanning the gap. In nucleotides, the CDR3 is TGTGCCAGCAGCTTACAGGGAGGGTATGGCTACACCTTC. Translated: CASSLQGGYGYTF. Complete variable domain (other parts from reference TRBV7-2 and TRBJ1-2): GAGVSQSPSNKVTEKGKDVELRCDPISGHTALYWYRQSLGQGLEFLIYFQGNSAPDKSGLPSDRFSAERTGGSVSTLTIQRTQQEDSAVYLCASSLQGGYGYTFGSGTRLTVV.

The V gene is TRBV18, the J gene TRBJ1-6, with D perhaps matching TRBD1 (6 bases). V shed 0 bases and J shed 4 bases, with 10 bases lying between them. There are 16 residues in the CDR3. The germline CDR1 and CDR2 sequences are KGHSH and LQKENI. CDR3 in amino acids: CASSPPRTDYNSPLHF. CDR3 nucleotides: TGTGCCAGCTCACCACCGAGGACAGATTATAATTCACCCCTCCACTTT.

This clone was seen a few times. The chain joins TRBV4-2 to TRBJ1-1; no firm D call. V lost 5 bases and J 1 base, leaving 17 bases between the germline ends. Germline CDR1 is LGHNA and CDR2 is YNFKEQ. This CDR3 region has 16 residues. CDR3 DNA: TGTGCCAGCAGCACTAGGACCCTCCCGGGGAACACTGAAGCTTTCTTT. It codes for CASSTRTLPGNTEAFF.

The genes are TRBV18 and TRBJ2-7; 12 nucleotides match TRBD2. This CDR3 is built from 15 residues. Germline-derived CDR1 and CDR2 are KGHSH and LQKENI. V lost 4 bases and J lost 1; bases outside the gene matches: 2. The CDR3 DNA sequence: TGTGCCAGCTCACGCCTAGCGGGAGGGTCCTACGAGCAGTACTTC. Translation: CASSRLAGGSYEQYF.

J is TRBJ2-4 and V is TRBV9; 9 nucleotides align to TRBD1. CDR1 and CDR2 from the germline V gene are SGDLS and YYNGEE. CDR3 length: 16 residues. J was trimmed by 6 bases and V by 4 bases; bases with no gene match: 11. The CDR3 loop reads CASSPISGTGRNIQYF. The CDR3 nucleotides are TGTGCCAGCAGCCCCATCTCCGGGACAGGGAGAAACATTCAGTACTTC.

The CDR3 sequence is CASRNRGGGRETQYF. The CDR3 bases are TGTGCCAGCAGGAACAGGGGGGGAGGTAGGGAGACCCAGTACTTC. This rearrangement joins TRBV7-6 to TRBJ2-5, with D possibly TRBD1 on 8 matching bases. Trimming stripped 6 bases from V and 5 bases from J, with 19 bases between. The CDR3 runs to 15 residues. CDR1 is SGHVS, CDR2 FNYEAQ, per germline.

The chain couples TRBV27 to TRBJ2-5; D is perhaps TRBD2 (9 bases). The ends were cut back, 2 bases at V and 9 bases at J, with 19 bases in the middle. Germline lookup yields CDR1 MNHEY and CDR2 SMNVEV (reference sequence). The CDR3 runs 15 residues. In DNA form, the CDR3 reads TGTGCCAGCAGTTTAGAGGCGGGAGGGACAGGAGCCCAGTACTTC. Protein sequence: CASSLEAGGTGAQYF.

With respect to this clone: Other DNA sequences in this specimen translate into the identical CDR3. The rearrangement joins TRBV4-2 to TRBJ1-2; D perhaps matches TRBD1 (5 bases). V lost 1 base and J lost 5, with 11 bases in between. The CDR3 contains 14 residues. The germline V gene has CDR1 LGHNA and CDR2 YNFKEQ. The CDR3, as DNA: TGTGCCAGCAGCCAAGGGGGCGGCCCTTATGGCTACACCTTC. Translated: CASSQGGGPYGYTF.

The CDR3 bases are TGTGCCACCAGTGACTCATCCCTTCTACAGGGAACTGAGCAGTTCTTC. It translates to CATSDSSLLQGTEQFF. This rearrangement joins TRBV24-1 to TRBJ2-1, with D possibly matching TRBD1 (6 bases). The V gene lost 4 bases and the J gene lost 9 bases, with 21 bases spanning the gap. Germline V gene lookup returns CDR1 KGHDR and CDR2 SFDVKD. The CDR3 sequence is 16 residues long.

This clone showed up just a few times. The gene calls are TRBV6-5 and TRBJ1-6; possibly TRBD1 for D (6 bases). From germline, CDR1 is MNHEY and CDR2 SVGAGI. The CDR3 is made up of 14 amino acids. Trimming took 5 bases from V and 7 from J, leaving 12 bases between them. Here the CDR3 DNA reads TGTGCCAGCAGTAGGACAGACCTGAATTCACCCCTCCACTTT. It encodes CASSRTDLNSPLHF.

The chain's CDR3 is CASSSGGSVQETQYF. In DNA, the CDR3 is TGTGCCAGCAGTTCCGGGGGTTCTGTCCAAGAGACCCAGTACTTC. V and J are TRBV25-1 and TRBJ2-5; maybe TRBD2 (6 bases). Germline CDR1 MGHDK, CDR2 SYGVNS. With 5 bases removed from V and 1 base from J, the gap between germline ends came to 14 bases. CDR3 length: 15 amino acids.

The chain uses TRBV27 and TRBJ1-2; D might be TRBD1 (6 bases). The germline V gene encodes CDR1 MNHEY and CDR2 SMNVEV (reference sequence). V dropped 3 bases and J dropped 3 bases, with 11 bases sitting between them. The CDR3 runs to 14 residues. This CDR3 is CASSFGGADYGYTF. The DNA for the CDR3 is TGTGCCAGCAGTTTTGGGGGGGCGGACTATGGCTACACCTTC.

The rearrangement joins TRBV28 to TRBJ2-3, with D maybe TRBD2 (5 bases). The V gene lost 2 bases and the J gene lost 0 bases, with 12 bases spanning the gap. Germline assignment: CDR1 MDHEN and CDR2 SYDVKM. This CDR3 spans 16 amino acids. The CDR3, as DNA: TGTGCCAGCAGTTTACTTGAGGACTCTAGCACAGATACGCAGTATTTT. Its protein product is CASSLLEDSSTDTQYF. The full variable domain, in which reference TRBV28 and TRBJ2-3 provide the parts outside the CDR3, is DVKVTQSSRYLVKRTGEKVFLECVQDMDHENMFWYRQDPGLGLRLIYFSYDVKMKEKGDIPEGYSVSREKKERFSLILESASTNQTSMYLCASSLLEDSSTDTQYFGPGTRLTVL.

The gene calls are TRBV24-1 and TRBJ2-1; D is perhaps TRBD2 (6 bases). This CDR3 is built from 16 residues. CDR1 KGHDR and CDR2 SFDVKD come from the germline V gene. V lost 4 bases and J lost 0, with 12 bases in between. The CDR3 DNA reads as TGTGCCACCAGTGACAATGGGGGGACCTCCTACAATGAGCAGTTCTTC. This sequence encodes CATSDNGGTSYNEQFF.

The V and J genes are TRBV4-2 and TRBJ1-1, with D unresolved. Germline V gives CDR1 LGHNA, CDR2 YNFKEQ. The length of the CDR3 is 15 residues. Trimming took 1 base from V and 5 from J, leaving 14 bases between them. CDR3 nucleotides: TGTGCCAGCAGCCAAGCGGGAGCAGGAGGAACTGAAGCTTTCTTT. It encodes CASSQAGAGGTEAFF.

This sequence joins TRBV24-1 and TRBJ2-1, with 10 nucleotides matching TRBD2. The CDR3 has 14 residues. Unmatched junction bases numbered 8, after V lost 8 bases and J lost 8 bases. The germline gives CDR1 KGHDR, CDR2 SFDVKD. This CDR3 reads CATNSGRAQDEQFF. The CDR3 coding sequence is TGTGCCACCAACAGCGGGAGGGCCCAAGATGAGCAGTTCTTC.

This clone is a singleton in its sample. The chain carries TRBV7-8 and TRBJ2-6; 7 bases are a match to TRBD2. With 6 bases clipped from V and 2 bases from J, the junction kept 7 bases outside the gene matches. The CDR3 extends over 16 amino acids. The V gene's germline CDR1 is SGHVS and CDR2 FQNEAQ. The CDR3 loop is CASSPLGGTGANVLTF. DNA of the CDR3: TGTGCCAGCAGTCCCCTGGGGGGGACTGGGGCCAACGTCCTGACTTTC.

This chain connects TRBV19 to TRBJ1-5; D is ambiguous. The CDR3 spans 14 residues. Germline-derived CDR1 and CDR2 are LNHDA and SQIVND (reference sequence). Trimming took 1 base from V and 9 from J, leaving 13 bases between them. DNA of the CDR3: TGTGCCAGTAGTATAGGTGGGCCGACCGGGCCCCAGCATTTT. Translation: CASSIGGPTGPQHF.